Each of the 3 T cell receptor beta chains below was sequenced from the same sample in a study of Graves' ophthalmopathy and Graves' hyperthyroidism (dated by TCRdb to 2016 to 2019). Sequencing was performed on an Illumina HiSeq 2000. TCR beta CDR3 regions were amplified from RNA transcripts for repertoire sequencing. A first-round RT-PCR used HTBI primers with the Qiagen OneStep RT-PCR kit, followed by a second-round multiplex PCR, size selection and purification. TCRdb trimmed public reads at Q25 via fastp, called clones via MiXCR and kept in-frame beta chains. Identical CDR3 proteins give one entry, which carries the most common genes and DNA. For this sample the table gives 240,000 or so distinct CDR3 sequences, of which roughly 50% were detected only once. Of the sample, approximately 51% is held by the ten largest clones. The sample comprised peripheral blood. The receptors stem from an adult man with Graves' ophthalmopathy.

The chain couples TRBV5-1 to TRBJ2-5; D gene uncertain. The DNA end favors TRBJ2-7, so the J call may be wrong. The CDR3 runs 13 residues. CDR1 SGHRS and CDR2 YFSETQ come from the germline V gene. CDR3 residues: CASASGYDYEQYF. In DNA form, the CDR3 reads TGCGCCAGCGCTTCAGGCTACGACTACGAGCAGTACTTC.

This clonotype was detected a few times. One junction end does not reproduce the germline sequence, and a read error may be involved. In nucleotides, the CDR3 is TGTGCCAGCAGCGAAGACCTCCGGGACTTCTATGGCTACACCTTC. Amino acids: CASSEDLRDFYGYTF. V is TRBV2 and J is TRBJ1-2; TRBD1 might be the D (5 bases). This CDR3 has 15 amino acids. CDR1 is SNHLY, CDR2 FYNNEI, per germline.

The chain links TRBV10-3 to TRBJ2-6; D perhaps matches TRBD2 (5 bases). Trimming left V 10 bases short and J 4 bases short, with 23 bases between. The CDR3 is 17 amino acids. Germline CDR1 ENHRY, CDR2 SYGVKD. DNA of the CDR3: TGTGCCAGCATTCGACACGGCGCGGGCTCAGGGGCCAACGTCCTGACTTTC. Its translation: CASIRHGAGSGANVLTF.